This T cell receptor beta chain was captured in a study of vaccination and CD4 T cells after COVID-19. Cultured CD4+ T-cell DNA underwent Oncomine TCR Beta short-read sequencing. TCRdb ran MiXCR on the PCR reads and lists one entry per CDR3 protein. The sample consists of around 2,000 distinct CDR3 sequences, around 20% of them appearing once. The length of the CDR3 is 18 residues. Per the germline V gene, CDR1 is MNHNS and CDR2 is SASEGT. V shed 6 bases and J shed 3 bases, with 27 bases lying between them. This clonotype was detected only a few times. What it binds is unknown. Specified treatment: roughly ten-day PBMC culture with coronavirus spike peptide pools or control peptides (ViraFEST assay). Harvesting of the unexposed donor's CD4+ T cells predated the COVID-19 pandemic (2011-2018). Probes of unexposed-donor CD4+ T cells used SARS-CoV-2 S/N and four cold-coronavirus spikes (cells permitting).

This sequence originates from a human donor in good health. This sequence joins TRBV6-1 and TRBJ2-7, with D possibly TRBD2 on 6 matching bases. The sample consisted of CD4+ T cells from blood, cultured in vitro. The CDR3 loop is CASSSTGRGIDYDYEQYF. CDR3 in DNA: TGTGCCAGCAGCTCCACCGGACGCGGGATAGACTACGACTACGAGCAGTACTTC.